The 11 T cell receptor beta chains below come from one sample, sequenced in a study of OX40 agonist ivuxolimab in advanced cancers. Generated by immunoSEQ multiplex PCR, the TCRdb table keeps only in-frame clones and is missing some. The sample lists thousands of clones, roughly three quarters occurring once. The sample in question was CD4+ or CD8+ T cells sorted from blood, obtained in a trial of the OX40 agonist ivuxolimab. The receptors here all came from an adult with an advanced solid tumor such as melanoma, head and neck, liver or kidney cancer.

The CDR3 DNA reads TGTGCCAGCAGCTGCAGACAGAGAGAGTACATCTACGAGCAGTACTTC. This sequence encodes CASSCRQREYIYEQYF. The chain carries TRBV12-1 and TRBJ2-7; TRBD1, the table's D call, lacks a check against the DNA. TRBV12-1 is noted as a pseudogene. The CDR3 loop spans 16 amino acids.

The rearrangement uses TRBV30 and TRBJ1-5; D ambiguous. Germline-derived CDR1 and CDR2 are GTSNPN and SVGIG (reference sequence). CDR3 length: 13 residues. Trimming left V 4 bases short and J 5 bases short, with 12 bases between. CDR3 nucleotides: TGTGCCTGGACCCGGTTCCACTATCAGCCCCAGCATTTT. Its protein is CAWTRFHYQPQHF.

The J gene is TRBJ2-1, the V gene TRBV19; D unresolved. This CDR3 region has 13 residues. Germline V CDR1 and CDR2: LNHDA, SQIVND (reference sequence). The germline V and J ends were trimmed by 7 bases and 2 bases, with 9 bases remaining between them. CDR3: CASTDFAYNEQFF. The CDR3 region has the DNA TGTGCCAGTACCGATTTTGCCTACAATGAGCAGTTCTTC.

This rearrangement joins TRBV28 to TRBJ1-4; D not certain. The germline V and J ends were trimmed by 8 bases and 8 bases, with 21 bases remaining between them. In germline, CDR1 is MDHEN, CDR2 SYDVKM. The CDR3 is made up of 15 amino acids. The CDR3 DNA follows: TGTGCCAGCGGCCCGGAAACGGGATTTGGAGAAAAACTGTTTTTT. It codes for CASGPETGFGEKLFF.

The chain employs TRBV9 and TRBJ1-1; D is undetermined. V was pared by 0 bases and J by 5 bases, with 11 bases between. The CDR3 spans 14 residues. Germline loops: CDR1 SGDLS, CDR2 YYNGEE. This CDR3 is CASSVDGVGTEAFF. CDR3 nucleotides: TGTGCCAGCAGCGTAGATGGGGTGGGAACTGAAGCTTTCTTT.

The CDR3 DNA sequence: TGTGCCAGCAGCAAGGGCAAGCGTTGCCCTTACGAGCAGTACTTC. Translation: CASSKGKRCPYEQYF. The chain combines TRBV21-1 with TRBJ2-7. TRBV21-1 is assigned pseudogene status. There are 15 residues in the CDR3.

The chain joins TRBV10-3 to TRBJ2-7, with TRBD1 identical over 10 bases. Germline V gene data show CDR1 as ENHRY and CDR2 as SYGVKD. The CDR3 runs 14 residues. Trimming removed 5 bases from V and 5 bases from J; junction bases left unmatched: 6. CDR3 protein: CAISTGTGVDEQYF. In DNA form, the CDR3 reads TGTGCCATCAGTACCGGGACAGGGGTCGACGAGCAGTACTTC.

The DNA for the CDR3 is TGTGCCAGCAGCTCCTACATCGACTCCTACAATGAGCAGTTCTTC. This gives the protein CASSSYIDSYNEQFF. V is TRBV7-9 and J is TRBJ2-1; no reliable D call. Trimming took off 4 bases at V and 0 bases at J, with 10 bases between the two ends. Germline CDR1 and CDR2: SEHNR and FQNEAQ (reference sequence). The CDR3 runs to 15 residues.

The chain links TRBV6-1 to TRBJ1-1; D might be TRBD1 (6 bases). The CDR3 has 13 amino acids. Germline loops: CDR1 MNHNS, CDR2 SASEGT. V was cut by 7 bases and J by 1 base, with 10 bases left in between. The CDR3 bases are TGTGCCAGCAAAGGGGGGGGGAACACTGAAGCTTTCTTT. Its translation: CASKGGGNTEAFF.

This clone occurred once. This chain links TRBV2 with TRBJ2-1; TRBD2 might be the D (5 bases). There are 12 residues in the CDR3. Per germline, CDR1 SNHLY and CDR2 FYNNEI. Trimming cost V 3 bases and J 12 bases, with 12 bases left between them. For the CDR3, the DNA is TGTGCCAGCAGTGATCGGACGGGGTTGCAGTTCTTC. Translated, it gives CASSDRTGLQFF.

The chain couples TRBV28 to TRBJ2-2, with D possibly TRBD1 on 6 matching bases. The CDR3 sequence is 14 residues long. The V end lost 7 bases, the J end lost 4 bases, and 13 bases lay between the germline ends. Per germline, CDR1 MDHEN and CDR2 SYDVKM. CDR3 region: CASKPQGGTGELFF. CDR3 bases: TGTGCCAGCAAACCACAGGGTGGCACCGGGGAGCTGTTTTTT.